This section outlines one T cell receptor beta chain sequence together with its context. The antigen remains unidentified. Clones were sequenced by immunoSEQ multiplex PCR, and TCRdb holds only the in-frame ones, with some missing. The sample lists more than 95,000 clones; about 90% were seen once. These data are taken from a study of T cell responses to AZD1222 COVID-19 vaccine. Findings and caveats of the study: Seropositive AZD1222 recipients at baseline numbered only 6 or 7.

Combined were second doses at about 4 or about 12 weeks. The germline V and J ends were trimmed by 2 bases and 7 bases, with 24 bases remaining between them. CDR1 is SGHRS, CDR2 YFSETQ, per germline. There are 17 residues in the CDR3. The V and J genes are TRBV5-1 and TRBJ1-2; TRBD1 is a possible D gene (5 bases). The clonotype originates from an adult who received the AZD1222 COVID-19 vaccine. The specimen comprised peripheral blood, sampled 28 days after the second AZD1222 dose. The CDR3 sequence is CASSLHSPTESRVGYTF. The DNA for the CDR3 is TGCGCCAGCAGCTTACACTCCCCCACCGAATCCAGGGTTGGCTACACCTTC.